This T cell receptor (beta chain) was found in a study of identical twins. The CDR3 loop spans 16 amino acids. V lost 6 bases and J 7 bases, leaving 22 bases between the germline ends. The study, taken as a whole, reports: Cross-sectional statistical analysis, not tracking of the same donors, underpinned the conclusions. Models underestimated TCR alpha sharing (out-of-frame) in monozygotic twins. Insertion counts were lower in abundant cord blood beta clonotypes, a trend that memory repertoires did not show.

This clonotype was found many times. The antigen remains undetermined. TCRdb reprocessed the 5' RACE reads via MiXCR and lists one record per CDR3 protein. This table holds nearly 650,000 distinct CDR3 sequences, about 7.1% found once. In addition, the sample was reused for a study of yellow fever vaccine responses in identical twins. According to that study: Twins' vaccine T cell responses reportedly seemed partly convergent and partly personalized.

The chain employs TRBV12-3 or TRBV12-4 and TRBJ2-1; D may be TRBD1 (6 bases). The sample was PBMCs. This sequence was found in a woman under 30 in good health. The CDR3 DNA sequence: TGTGCCAGCAGCCGCCTCGGCCAGGGGAAGGGGAATGAGCAGTTCTTC. Translated: CASSRLGQGKGNEQFF.